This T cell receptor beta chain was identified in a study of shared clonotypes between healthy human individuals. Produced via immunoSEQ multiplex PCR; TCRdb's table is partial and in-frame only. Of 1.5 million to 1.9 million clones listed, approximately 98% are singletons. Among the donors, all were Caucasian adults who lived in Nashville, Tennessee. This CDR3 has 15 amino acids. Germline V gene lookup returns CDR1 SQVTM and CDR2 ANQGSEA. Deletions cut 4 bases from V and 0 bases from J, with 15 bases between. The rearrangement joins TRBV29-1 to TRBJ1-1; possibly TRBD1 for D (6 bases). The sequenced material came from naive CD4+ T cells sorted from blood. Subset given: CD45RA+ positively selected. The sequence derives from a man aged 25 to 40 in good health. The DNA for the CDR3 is TGCAGCGTTGGGTTCAGGGGAGAGGTGAACACTGAAGCTTTCTTT. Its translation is CSVGFRGEVNTEAFF.